The 29 T cell receptor beta chains below come from one sample, sequenced in a study of cytomegalovirus exposure and HLA in healthy donors. Both 60 Vbeta primers and 13 Jbeta primers went into the PCR. Produced via immunoSEQ multiplex PCR; TCRdb's table is partial and in-frame only. The sample lists under 150,000 clones; more than 65% were seen once. Specimen: PBMCs. These receptors were taken from a woman aged 60-75 years in good health and CMV-seropositive.

V and J are TRBV10-3 and TRBJ1-5; D unclear. The CDR3 consists of 14 residues. Germline CDR1 reads ENHRY; CDR2 reads SYGVKD. V was shortened by 3 bases and J by 3 bases, with 9 bases between the two germline ends. The CDR3 DNA reads as TGTGCCATCAGTGAAAGCGAGAACAATCAGCCCCAGCATTTT. Translating gives CAISESENNQPQHF.

V and J are TRBV5-6 and TRBJ2-5, with D possibly being TRBD1 (5 bases). V was shortened by 0 bases and J by 1 base, with 10 bases between the two germline ends. The CDR3 runs 15 residues. Looked up from germline, CDR1 is SGHDT and CDR2 is YYEEEE. CDR3 region: CASSLVQGAQETQYF. CDR3 in DNA: TGTGCCAGCAGCTTGGTGCAGGGCGCCCAAGAGACCCAGTACTTC.

The chain is built from TRBV5-1 and TRBJ1-1; 10 nucleotides agree with TRBD1. The V gene end was trimmed by 3 bases and the J gene end by 5 bases; junction bases not matched to a gene: 4. Germline V gives CDR1 SGHRS, CDR2 YFSETQ. This CDR3 is built from 14 residues. The CDR3 here is CASSSTGGTTEAFF. The CDR3, as DNA: TGCGCCAGCAGCTCGACAGGGGGCACGACTGAAGCTTTCTTT.

This clone was picked up a small number of times. The chain carries TRBV5-1 and TRBJ2-7; D remains unclear. V lost 1 base and J 7 bases, leaving 12 bases between the germline ends. CDR1 and CDR2 (germline): SGHRS, YFSETQ. This CDR3 has 13 residues. The CDR3 spells CASSLFTEWEQYF. In DNA form, the CDR3 reads TGCGCCAGCAGCTTGTTTACGGAGTGGGAGCAGTACTTC.

CDR3 loop: CASSPLTGTGSEAFF. As DNA, the CDR3 is TGTGCCAGCAGCCCCTTAACCGGGACAGGGAGTGAAGCTTTCTTT. The chain uses TRBV7-3 and TRBJ1-1; 9 bases align to TRBD1. The CDR3 is made up of 15 amino acids. The V gene's germline CDR1 is SGHTA and CDR2 FQGTGA. V lost 5 bases and J lost 7; bases outside the gene matches: 11.

The chain joins TRBV10-3 to TRBJ2-3, with unresolved D. The V end lost 3 bases, the J end lost 0 bases, and 10 bases lay between the germline ends. This CDR3 contains 15 residues. CDR1 and CDR2 (germline): ENHRY, SYGVKD. In DNA, the CDR3 is TGTGCCATCAGTGAATGGCGGATAAGCACAGATACGCAGTATTTT. Its translation is CAISEWRISTDTQYF.

This clone occurred a few times. The V gene is TRBV7-2, the J gene TRBJ2-1; 8 bases are shared with TRBD1. CDR1 SGHTA and CDR2 FQGNSA come from the germline V gene. The CDR3 sequence is 15 residues long. V lost 3 bases to trimming and J lost 7 bases; unmatched junction nucleotides: 8. CDR3: CASSLYRTGRNEQFF. The DNA of the CDR3 is TGTGCCAGCAGCTTGTATCGGACAGGGAGGAATGAGCAGTTCTTC.

The CDR3 sequence is CAILVSGYTF. CDR3 DNA: TGTGCCATCTTGGTTAGCGGCTACACCTTC. V gene TRBV7-2 combines with J gene TRBJ1-2, with D unclear. V was cut by 10 bases and J by 8 bases, with 11 bases left in between. This CDR3 is 10 amino acids long. Germline V CDR1 and CDR2: SGHTA, FQGNSA.

This chain uses TRBV7-9 with TRBJ2-7, with 10 bases aligning to TRBD1. The germline gives CDR1 SEHNR, CDR2 FQNEAQ (reference sequence). The junction had 6 bases not matched to a gene; V was cut back by 8 bases and J by 5 bases. This CDR3 has 13 residues. CDR3 amino acids: CASLPGQGNEQYF. CDR3 nucleotide sequence: TGTGCCAGCTTACCGGGACAGGGGAACGAGCAGTACTTC.

The rearrangement uses TRBV19 and TRBJ2-1, with TRBD2 identical over 10 bases. The CDR3 has 16 amino acids. V shed 5 bases and J 1 base; nucleotides not matched to a gene: 5. The germline V gene encodes CDR1 LNHDA and CDR2 SQIVND (reference sequence). The CDR3: CASSSIAGGSYNEQFF. The DNA for the CDR3 is TGTGCCAGTAGTTCAATAGCGGGGGGTTCCTACAATGAGCAGTTCTTC.

The rearrangement links TRBV2 to TRBJ1-5; 7 bases match TRBD1. V lost 2 bases, J lost 7 bases, and 8 bases stayed unmatched. This CDR3 is 15 amino acids long. Looked up from germline, CDR1 is SNHLY and CDR2 is FYNNEI. CDR3 protein: CASSEMVSGGQPQHF. As DNA, the CDR3 is TGTGCCAGCAGTGAAATGGTGTCAGGGGGACAGCCCCAGCATTTT.

CDR3 protein: CASSEEGYQPQHF. DNA of the CDR3: TGTGCCAGCAGTGAGGAGGGTTATCAGCCCCAGCATTTT. The rearrangement uses TRBV2 and TRBJ1-5; the D is unclear. Germline-derived CDR1 and CDR2 are SNHLY and FYNNEI. V gave up 3 bases and J gave up 5 bases, with 8 bases separating them. This CDR3 contains 13 residues.

The rearrangement uses TRBV5-6 and TRBJ1-2; possibly TRBD1 for D (5 bases). Germline CDR1 reads SGHDT; CDR2 reads YYEEEE. Trimming left V 3 bases short and J 6 bases short, with 12 bases between. The length of the CDR3 is 13 residues. The DNA of the CDR3 is TGTGCCAGCAGCTCGGGGGGTGGTGATGGCTACACCTTC. Its protein product is CASSSGGGDGYTF.

This sequence joins TRBV14 and TRBJ1-6; D perhaps matches TRBD1 (6 bases). V lost 0 bases, J lost 0 bases, and 12 bases lay in between. CDR1 and CDR2 from the germline V gene are SGHDN and FVKESK. The CDR3 extends over 18 amino acids. CDR3 sequence: CASSQENRASSYNSPLHF. The CDR3 DNA reads TGTGCCAGCAGCCAAGAAAACAGGGCGAGCTCCTATAATTCACCCCTCCACTTT.

The V call is TRBV7-6, the J call TRBJ1-4, with D possibly matching TRBD1 (5 bases). The germline CDR1 and CDR2 sequences are SGHVS and FNYEAQ. The CDR3 is 15 residues long. V lost 1 base to trimming and J lost 2 bases, with 8 bases between them. CDR3 region: CASSLGGHTNEKLFF. The CDR3, as DNA: TGTGCCAGCAGCTTAGGGGGCCATACTAATGAAAAACTGTTTTTT. The variable domain in full, with the rest retrieved from reference TRBV7-6 and TRBJ1-4, is GAGVSQSPRYKVTKRGQDVALRCDPISGHVSLYWYRQALGQGPEFLTYFNYEAQQDKSGLPNDRFSAERPEGSISTLTIQRTEQRDSAMYRCASSLGGHTNEKLFFGSGTQLSVL.

This clone was seen a handful of times. The chain uses TRBV10-1 and TRBJ2-3; 10 bases align to TRBD2. CDR1 WNHNN and CDR2 SYGVQD come from the germline V gene (reference sequence). The CDR3 runs 16 residues. V trimming: 2 bases; J trimming: 4 bases; junction bases outside the gene matches: 6. The CDR3 DNA follows: TGCGCCAGCAGTGAGGTAGCGGGGGGCGGTTCAGATACGCAGTATTTT. It is translated as CASSEVAGGGSDTQYF.

V usage is TRBV29-1 and J usage is TRBJ2-7; the match to TRBD1 covers 8 bases. Germline-derived CDR1 and CDR2 are SQVTM and ANQGSEA. The CDR3 length is 16 residues. The V gene end was trimmed by 1 base and the J gene end by 3 bases; junction bases not matched to a gene: 11. The CDR3 nucleotides read TGCAGCGTTGAAGGTTCGACAGGGGAAGAATTCTACGAGCAGTACTTC. Protein product: CSVEGSTGEEFYEQYF.

A single count supports this clone. The chain recombines TRBV7-3 with TRBJ1-5, with 7 bases that match TRBD1. V lost 4 bases, J lost 1 base, and 1 base stayed unmatched. This CDR3 spans 14 amino acids. In germline, CDR1 is SGHTA, CDR2 FQGTGA. Written as DNA, the CDR3 is TGTGCCAGCAGCTCACAGGGGAGCAATCAGCCCCAGCATTTT. The encoded protein is CASSSQGSNQPQHF.

CDR3 protein: CASSLWTGGSYNEQFF. CDR3 DNA: TGTGCCAGCAGTTTATGGACAGGGGGCTCCTACAATGAGCAGTTCTTC. V gene TRBV27 combines with J gene TRBJ2-1; 10 nucleotides match TRBD1. The V segment lost 1 base and the J segment 0 bases; nucleotides outside the gene matches: 0. From germline, CDR1 is MNHEY and CDR2 SMNVEV (reference sequence). The CDR3 is 16 amino acids.

This clone came up once. The genes are TRBV27 and TRBJ1-6; TRBD1 might be the D (6 bases). Germline V CDR1 and CDR2: MNHEY, SMNVEV (reference sequence). The V gene lost 6 bases and the J gene lost 2 bases, with 14 bases spanning the gap. The CDR3 loop spans 16 amino acids. The CDR3 loop is CASSLTGSPYNSPLHF. CDR3 bases: TGTGCCAGCAGCCTCACAGGGTCCCCCTATAATTCACCCCTCCACTTT.

This clone was observed a few times. The chain carries TRBV7-8 and TRBJ2-1; 7 positions match TRBD2. Unmatched junction bases numbered 14, after V lost 3 bases and J lost 9 bases. The V gene's germline CDR1 is SGHVS and CDR2 FQNEAQ. The CDR3 loop spans 16 amino acids. This CDR3 reads CASSFPTGSTGGEQFF. DNA for the CDR3: TGTGCCAGCAGCTTCCCTACCGGGTCCACGGGAGGTGAGCAGTTCTTC.

V usage is TRBV19 and J usage is TRBJ2-7; 7 bases are a match to TRBD1. V lost 1 base and J lost 5; bases outside the gene matches: 8. The length of the CDR3 is 15 residues. The V gene's germline CDR1 is LNHDA and CDR2 SQIVND (reference sequence). CDR3 sequence (DNA): TGTGCCAGTAGTATAGCCTCCGGGACAGTCCACGAGCAGTACTTC. Protein product: CASSIASGTVHEQYF.

The chain has TRBV5-6 and TRBJ2-1; weak D call: TRBD2 (5 bases). Between the trimmed V and J ends, which lost 1 base and 4 bases, there was a span of 18 bases. Germline values: CDR1 SGHDT, CDR2 YYEEEE. CDR3 length: 17 residues. Here the CDR3 reads CASSLKWRATTYNEQFF. The CDR3, as DNA: TGTGCCAGCAGCTTGAAATGGCGGGCCACCACTTACAATGAGCAGTTCTTC.

This chain connects TRBV5-6 to TRBJ1-2; TRBD1 matches at 9 bases. The V gene's germline CDR1 is SGHDT and CDR2 YYEEEE. Unmatched junction bases numbered 14, after V lost 1 base and J lost 7 bases. The CDR3 runs to 17 residues. Here the CDR3 reads CASSLPYLGQGSSGYTF. DNA of the CDR3: TGTGCCAGCAGCTTGCCCTACTTAGGACAGGGGAGCAGTGGCTACACCTTC.

This clone was picked up a small number of times. The chain has TRBV4-1 and TRBJ2-3; 8 bases agree with TRBD2. Unmatched junction bases numbered 8, after V lost 5 bases and J lost 4 bases. CDR3 length: 15 residues. Germline-derived CDR1 and CDR2 are MGHRA and YSYEKL. The chain's CDR3 is CASSKERGSADTQYF. As DNA, the CDR3 is TGCGCCAGCAGCAAGGAGCGGGGGAGCGCAGATACGCAGTATTTT.

This sequence joins TRBV9 and TRBJ1-4; possibly TRBD1 for D (5 bases). From germline, CDR1 is SGDLS and CDR2 YYNGEE. The CDR3 totals 15 residues. The ends were cut back, 0 bases at V and 10 bases at J, with 16 bases in the middle. The CDR3 sequence: CASSVETTGSGKLFF. The CDR3 DNA sequence: TGTGCCAGCAGCGTAGAAACCACAGGCTCAGGAAAACTGTTTTTT.

This clone was counted between two and nine times. J is TRBJ2-5 and V is TRBV7-6, with 8 bases fitting TRBD2. This CDR3 contains 14 residues. Germline lookup yields CDR1 SGHVS and CDR2 FNYEAQ. With 3 bases clipped from V and 5 bases from J, the junction kept 5 bases outside the gene matches. The CDR3 here is CASSFSGGTETQYF. CDR3 sequence (DNA): TGTGCCAGCAGCTTTTCGGGGGGGACCGAGACCCAGTACTTC. Variable domain in full (rest from reference TRBV7-6 and TRBJ2-5): GAGVSQSPRYKVTKRGQDVALRCDPISGHVSLYWYRQALGQGPEFLTYFNYEAQQDKSGLPNDRFSAERPEGSISTLTIQRTEQRDSAMYRCASSFSGGTETQYFGPGTRLLVL.

The V gene is TRBV11-1, the J gene TRBJ2-3; a weak D match, TRBD1 (6 bases). This CDR3 contains 15 residues. V lost 1 base and J lost 1, with 9 bases in between. Germline CDR1 SGHAT, CDR2 FQDESV (reference sequence). The CDR3 nucleotides are TGTGCCAGCAGCTTAGGGGGGCCCGGCACAGATACGCAGTATTTT. Translation: CASSLGGPGTDTQYF.

Remarks on this clone: The sample carries other DNA sequences with the same CDR3. The rearrangement links TRBV9 to TRBJ1-5; D gene unclear. Germline lookup yields CDR1 SGDLS and CDR2 YYNGEE. V was clipped by 0 bases and J by 0 bases, with 7 bases between them. The CDR3 length is 15 residues. CDR3 loop: CASSVGGDSNQPQHF. The CDR3 nucleotides are TGTGCCAGCAGCGTAGGAGGAGATAGCAATCAGCCCCAGCATTTT.